This passage covers 13 T cell receptor beta chains from one sample sequenced in a study of blood T cell repertoires in COVID-19. The protocol was immunoSEQ multiplex PCR, while the TCRdb copy is restricted to in-frame clones and leaves out a portion. The table has 250,000 to 350,000 clones, approximately 90% seen once. The sample was peripheral blood. The receptors come from a woman younger than 45 with COVID-19, enrolled during active disease.

This chain uses TRBV7-2 with TRBJ2-7, with D possibly matching TRBD2 (5 bases). The CDR3 runs 15 residues. Trimming removed 5 bases at V and 3 bases at J, with 17 bases between. Germline values: CDR1 SGHTA, CDR2 FQGNSA. In DNA, the CDR3 is TGTGCCAGCAGCATCCTCGGCCGGGAAGACTACGAGCAGTACTTC. This encodes CASSILGREDYEQYF.

In regard to this clone: A junction boundary mismatches the germline segment, possibly from a read error. This chain joins TRBV2 and TRBJ2-7; 12 bases agree with TRBD2. The CDR3 runs 13 residues. CDR1 and CDR2 from the germline V gene are SNHLY and FYNNEI. For the CDR3, the DNA is TGTGCAAGCACCGCTAGCGGGAGGGATGAGCAGTACTTC. Translation: CASTASGRDEQYF.

The gene calls are TRBV7-9 and TRBJ2-1; 7 positions agree with TRBD2. The ends lost 6 bases at V and 4 bases at J; junction bases unmatched: 6. Germline CDR1 is SEHNR and CDR2 is FQNEAQ (reference sequence). This CDR3 is 14 amino acids long. The CDR3 is CASRLDGGYNEQFF. In nucleotides, the CDR3 is TGTGCCAGCAGATTGGACGGGGGGTACAATGAGCAGTTCTTC.

The genes are TRBV7-3 and TRBJ1-1; no clear D gene. Germline V gene data show CDR1 as SGHTA and CDR2 as FQGTGA. The CDR3 contains 17 residues. Trimming removed 4 bases at V and 0 bases at J, with 18 bases between. The CDR3 coding sequence is TGTGCCAGCAGCTCCGGGCCTTTCCCCGGGGTGAACACTGAAGCTTTCTTT. It yields the protein CASSSGPFPGVNTEAFF.

V is TRBV27 and J is TRBJ1-2; a possible D gene is TRBD1 (5 bases). Germline CDR1 and CDR2: MNHEY and SMNVEV (reference sequence). This CDR3 comprises 14 residues. Trimming shortened V by 5 bases and J by 4 bases, and 14 bases separated the two germline ends. The CDR3 DNA is TGTGCCAGCAGTCCAAATACAGGTTCCTATGGCTACACCTTC. It yields the protein CASSPNTGSYGYTF.

The chain joins TRBV5-6 to TRBJ1-3; D is ambiguous. CDR3 length equals 15 residues. Per the germline V gene, CDR1 is SGHDT and CDR2 is YYEEEE. Trimming stripped 0 bases from V and 0 bases from J, with 7 bases between. CDR3 in DNA: TGTGCCAGCAGCTTGGGGAGGTTCTCTGGAAACACCATATATTTT. Translating it yields CASSLGRFSGNTIYF.

The chain uses TRBV18 and TRBJ2-3; D gene unclear. Germline lookup yields CDR1 KGHSH and CDR2 LQKENI. This CDR3 comprises 12 residues. V was cut by 3 bases and J by 6 bases, with 7 bases left in between. The CDR3 sequence: CASSPEKDTQYF. CDR3 nucleotides: TGTGCCAGCTCACCGGAGAAGGATACGCAGTATTTT. The entire variable domain, with the rest obtained from reference TRBV18 and TRBJ2-3, is as follows: NAGVMQNPRHLVRRRGQEARLRCSPMKGHSHVYWYRQLPEEGLKFMVYLQKENIIDESGMPKERFSAEFPKEGPSILRIQQVVRGDSAAYFCASSPEKDTQYFGPGTRLTVL.

V usage is TRBV2 and J usage is TRBJ2-4, with D unresolved. Germline V gene lookup returns CDR1 SNHLY and CDR2 FYNNEI. The CDR3 runs 15 residues. V was cut by 1 base and J by 0 bases, with 7 bases left in between. This CDR3 reads CASSEEWLAKNIQYF. DNA for the CDR3: TGTGCCAGCAGTGAAGAGTGGCTAGCCAAAAACATTCAGTACTTC.

The chain carries TRBV6-4 and TRBJ2-3; possible D gene TRBD1, 7 bases. CDR1 MRHNA and CDR2 SNTAGT come from the germline V gene. The CDR3 loop spans 14 amino acids. With 3 bases removed from V and 3 bases from J, the gap between germline ends came to 10 bases. Written as DNA, the CDR3 is TGTGCCAGCAGTGAGACAGGGAGGACAGATACGCAGTATTTT. Amino acids: CASSETGRTDTQYF.

This clone occurred a few times. V and J are TRBV6-5 and TRBJ2-1, with 11 bases lining up with TRBD2. The CDR3 is made up of 16 amino acids. V gave up 2 bases and J gave up 7 bases; unmatched junction bases: 7. Germline CDR1 MNHEY, CDR2 SVGAGI. The CDR3: CASSYNPGTSGNEQFF. The CDR3, as DNA: TGTGCCAGCAGTTACAATCCAGGGACTAGCGGAAATGAGCAGTTCTTC.

The chain joins TRBV5-1 to TRBJ2-7; TRBD1 might be the D (6 bases). CDR1 and CDR2 (germline): SGHRS, YFSETQ. The V end was cut by 5 bases, the J end by 3 bases, with 18 bases between. CDR3 size: 15 residues. The CDR3 is CASRAGGQTYYEQYF. Written as DNA, the CDR3 is TGCGCCAGCAGGGCCGGAGGACAGACCTACTACGAGCAGTACTTC.

The V gene is TRBV10-2, the J gene TRBJ1-2; D call uncertain. The CDR3 loop spans 13 amino acids. The V gene's germline CDR1 is WSHSY and CDR2 SAAADI. Trimming stripped 3 bases from V and 3 bases from J, with 8 bases between. The CDR3 region has the DNA TGCGCCAGCAGTGAAAGGAGGGACTATGGCTACACCTTC. This translates into CASSERRDYGYTF.

V gene TRBV7-9 combines with J gene TRBJ2-3; 10 bases align to TRBD2. The CDR3 is made up of 14 amino acids. With 8 bases clipped from V and 1 base from J, the junction kept 3 bases outside the gene matches. Germline V gene sequence: CDR1 SEHNR, CDR2 FQNEAQ (reference sequence). In DNA, the CDR3 is TGTGCCAGCTGTCTAGCGGGAGGCACAGATACGCAGTATTTT. Amino acid sequence: CASCLAGGTDTQYF. The complete variable domain, with remaining parts taken from reference TRBV7-9 and TRBJ2-3, reads DTGVSQNPRHKITKRGQNVTFRCDPISEHNRLYWYRQTLGQGPEFLTYFQNEAQLEKSRLLSDRFSAERPKGSFSTLEIQRTEQGDSAMYLCASCLAGGTDTQYFGPGTRLTVL.